This T cell receptor beta chain was captured by sequencing in a study of blood T cell repertoires in COVID-19. Study-wide context: Acute-phase and convalescent COVID-19 samples originated in the United States, Italy and Spain. T cells, B-cell-depleted T cells, or PBMCs provided the cDNA or gDNA that served as material.

Germline V gene lookup returns CDR1 WNHNN and CDR2 SYGVQD (reference sequence). This CDR3 spans 15 amino acids. V lost 5 bases and J lost 4; bases outside the gene matches: 6. Assay used: immunoSEQ multiplex PCR; TCRdb lists only in-frame clones, some missing. This table holds around 140,000 clones, around 89% found once. The rearrangement links TRBV10-1 to TRBJ2-1; TRBD1 matches 9 bases. This clonotype was sampled from a man aged 45-60 years with active or convalescent COVID-19. The sample was peripheral blood. CDR3 region: CASSSPDRGYNEQFF. Written as DNA, the CDR3 is TGCGCCAGCAGTTCGCCGGACAGGGGATACAATGAGCAGTTCTTC.